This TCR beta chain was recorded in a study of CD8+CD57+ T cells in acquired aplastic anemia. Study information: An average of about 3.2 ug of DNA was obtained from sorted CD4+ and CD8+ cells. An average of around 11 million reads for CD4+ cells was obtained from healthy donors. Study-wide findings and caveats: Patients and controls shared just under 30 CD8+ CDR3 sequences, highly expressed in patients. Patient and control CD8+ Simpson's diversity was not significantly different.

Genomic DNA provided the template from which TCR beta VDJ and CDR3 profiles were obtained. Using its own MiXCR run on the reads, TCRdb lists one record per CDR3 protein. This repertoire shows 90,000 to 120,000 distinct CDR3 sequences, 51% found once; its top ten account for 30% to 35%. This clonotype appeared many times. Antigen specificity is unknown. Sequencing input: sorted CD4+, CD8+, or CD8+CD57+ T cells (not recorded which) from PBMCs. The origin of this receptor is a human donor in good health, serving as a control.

The DNA for the CDR3 is TGTGCCAGCAGCCAAGGACTCTACCAGGAGCAGTACTTC. It is translated as CASSQGLYQEQYF. This chain connects TRBV3-1 to TRBJ2-7; D is unclear. The V and J ends lost 1 base and 7 bases respectively, with 11 bases between them. Germline CDR1 LGHDT, CDR2 YNNKEL (reference sequence). The CDR3 contains 13 residues.